This T cell receptor beta chain was identified in a study of blood T cells in healthy people across ages. Regarding the study as a whole: Not knowing donor CMV status may have confounded expanded clonotype changes.

The authors ran a second PCR of about 6 to 11 cycles using a sample-barcoded 5' primer and a J-beta primer mix. Per-sample output comprised a minimum of 2.5 million paired-end reads containing CDR3. TCRdb recomputed calls from the 5' RACE reads with MiXCR, one row per CDR3 protein. In the table there are about 730,000 distinct CDR3 sequences, roughly two fifths of which are singletons. Each sample yielded at least 6 micrograms of PBMC total RNA. Trimming cost V 4 bases and J 5 bases, with 9 bases left between them. CDR1 SGHNT and CDR2 YENEEA come from the germline V gene. This CDR3 region has 13 residues. The table lists this clonotype with many counts. Its antigen is still unknown.

The clonotype comes from a woman aged 55-75 years in good health. The specimen sequenced was blood. The chain recombines TRBV11-3 with TRBJ2-1; D possibly corresponds to TRBD1 (5 bases). Written as DNA, the CDR3 is TGTGCCAGCAGCTCCCGACAGAACAATGAGCAGTTCTTC. It specifies CASSSRQNNEQFF. The whole variable domain, remainder taken from reference TRBV11-3 and TRBJ2-1, is EAGVVQSPRYKIIEKKQPVAFWCNPISGHNTLYWYLQNLGQGPELLIRYENEEAVDDSQLPKDRFSAERLKGVDSTLKIQPAELGDSAVYLCASSSRQNNEQFFGPGTRLTVL.